A selection of T cell receptor beta chains follows, all from one sample in a study of regulatory T cells in long-lasting Graves disease. TCRdb passed the multiplex PCR reads through MiXCR, listing each CDR3 protein once. The sample lists under 500,000 distinct CDR3 sequences, around 15% occurring once. This sample was also put to use in a study of T cells in Graves' hyperthyroidism and ophthalmopathy.

The input for sequencing was peripheral blood mononuclear cells (PBMCs), taken at new diagnosis, from a patient treated with antithyroid drugs. These TCRs come from a woman in her thirties with Graves disease. Both conserved end residues are part of each CDR3. The D gene is left open where the match is weak. Size tells how often a clone was seen (once, few, many) or the class of an expanded clone, and some rows leave it out.

CASRYRGGNTEAFF,TGTGCCAGCAGATACAGGGGAGGAAACACTGAAGCTTTCTTT,many,TRBD1,TRBV12-3/TRBV12-4,TRBJ1-1
CASSRTSGEQFF,TGTGCCAGCAGCCGGACTAGCGGTGAGCAGTTCTTC,few,TRBD2,TRBV7-3,TRBJ2-1
CSAPQEPDGELFF,TGCAGTGCTCCGCAGGAGCCGGACGGGGAGCTGTTTTTT,many,.,TRBV20-1,TRBJ2-2
CASTPGLGANEQFF,TGTGCCAGCACCCCGGGACTAGGGGCCAATGAGCAGTTCTTC,.,TRBD2,TRBV7-2,TRBJ2-1
CASLQGRNTGELFF,TGTGCCAGCCTCCAGGGAAGGAACACCGGGGAGCTGTTTTTT,.,.,TRBV28,TRBJ2-2
CAIRAGQQGYEQYF,TGTGCCATCAGAGCGGGACAGCAAGGCTACGAGCAGTACTTC,many,.,TRBV10-3,TRBJ2-7
CASSRLQGGAYNEQFF,TGCGCCAGCAGCAGACTACAGGGGGGAGCTTACAATGAGCAGTTCTTC,many,TRBD1,TRBV5-1,TRBJ2-1
CASSPVREAPYEQYF,TGTGCCAGCAGCCCCGTAAGGGAGGCTCCCTACGAGCAGTACTTC,many,.,TRBV5-6,TRBJ2-7
CASSQFRGTNYGYTF,TGTGCCAGCAGCCAGTTCCGGGGAACTAACTATGGCTACACCTTC,few,.,TRBV14,TRBJ1-2
CSAETSGSREYF,TGCAGTGCTGAGACTAGCGGGAGTCGCGAGTACTTC,few,TRBD2,TRBV20-1,TRBJ2-7
CASTWETYSYEQYF,TGTGCCAGCACGTGGGAGACTTACTCCTACGAGCAGTACTTC,many,.,TRBV2,TRBJ2-7
CASSYGLAGGGETQYF,TGTGCCAGCAGTTATGGACTAGCGGGAGGAGGAGAGACCCAGTACTTC,many,TRBD2,TRBV2,TRBJ2-5
CSARDDRTGGLAGAQETQYF,TGCAGTGCTAGAGATGACCGGACAGGGGGACTAGCGGGAGCCCAAGAGACCCAGTACTTC,.,TRBD2,TRBV20-1,TRBJ2-5
CASRGLRDTQYF,TGTGCCAGCAGGGGCCTCAGGGATACGCAGTATTTT,many,.,TRBV27,TRBJ2-3
CASTLEDRGGYEQYF,TGTGCCAGCACCCTTGAAGACAGGGGGGGATACGAGCAGTACTTC,many,TRBD1,TRBV6-1,TRBJ2-7